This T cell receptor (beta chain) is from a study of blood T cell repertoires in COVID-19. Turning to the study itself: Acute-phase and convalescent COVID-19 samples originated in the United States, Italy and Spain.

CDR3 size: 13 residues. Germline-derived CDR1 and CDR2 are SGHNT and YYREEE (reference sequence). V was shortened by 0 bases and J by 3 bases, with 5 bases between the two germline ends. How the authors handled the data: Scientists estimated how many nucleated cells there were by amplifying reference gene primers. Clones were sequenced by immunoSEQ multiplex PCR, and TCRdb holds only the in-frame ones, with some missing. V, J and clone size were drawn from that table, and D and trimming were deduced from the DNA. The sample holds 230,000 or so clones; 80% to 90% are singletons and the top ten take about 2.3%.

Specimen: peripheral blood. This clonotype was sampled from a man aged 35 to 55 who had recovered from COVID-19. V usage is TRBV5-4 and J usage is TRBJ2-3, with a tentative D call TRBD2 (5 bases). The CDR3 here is CASSLAGTDTQYF. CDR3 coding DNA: TGTGCCAGCAGCTTGGCGGGGACAGATACGCAGTATTTT.